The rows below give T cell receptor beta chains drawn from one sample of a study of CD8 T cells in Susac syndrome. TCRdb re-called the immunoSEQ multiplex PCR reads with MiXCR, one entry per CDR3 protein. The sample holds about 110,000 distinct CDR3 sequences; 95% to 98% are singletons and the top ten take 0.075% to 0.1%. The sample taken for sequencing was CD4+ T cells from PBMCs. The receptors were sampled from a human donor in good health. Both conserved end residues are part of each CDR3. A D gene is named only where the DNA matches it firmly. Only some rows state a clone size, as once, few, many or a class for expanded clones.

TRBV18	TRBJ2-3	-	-	CASSPRVESTDTQYF	TGTGCCAGCTCACCGCGGGTCGAAAGCACAGATACGCAGTATTTT
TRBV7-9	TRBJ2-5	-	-	CASSAEGGAEETQYF	TGTGCCAGCAGCGCCGAGGGGGGGGCCGAAGAGACCCAGTACTTC
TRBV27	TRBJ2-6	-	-	CASRPAPTGSGANVLTF	TGTGCCAGCAGACCAGCTCCAACAGGGTCTGGGGCCAACGTCCTGACTTTC
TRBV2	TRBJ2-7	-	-	CASTAESYEQYF	TGTGCCAGCACGGCGGAGAGCTACGAGCAGTACTTC
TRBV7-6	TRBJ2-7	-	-	CASSAGSSGLTYEQYF	TGTGCCAGCAGCGCTGGCTCAAGCGGGTTGACCTACGAGCAGTACTTC
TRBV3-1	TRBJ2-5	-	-	CASSQGFGGETQYF	TGTGCCAGCAGCCAAGGTTTTGGGGGAGAGACCCAGTACTTC
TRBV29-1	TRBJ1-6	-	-	CSVVEGGNSPLHF	TGCAGCGTGGTTGAGGGCGGGAATTCACCCCTCCACTTT
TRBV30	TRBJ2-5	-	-	CAYLTFRQTTAQETQYF	TGTGCCTACCTCACCTTTAGACAAACTACTGCCCAAGAGACCCAGTACTTC
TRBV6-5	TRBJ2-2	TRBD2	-	CASSYSPDGPGGTGELFF	TGTGCCAGCAGTTACTCCCCGGACGGCCCGGGAGGCACCGGGGAGCTGTTTTTT
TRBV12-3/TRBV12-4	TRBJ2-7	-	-	CASSRTARGEQYF	TGTGCCAGCAGTCGGACAGCAAGAGGCGAGCAGTACTTC
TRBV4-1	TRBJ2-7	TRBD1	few	CASSHVGQGANEQYF	TGCGCCAGCAGCCACGTGGGACAGGGGGCGAACGAGCAGTACTTC
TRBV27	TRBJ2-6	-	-	CASSLPPAAGANVLTF	TGTGCCAGCAGCCTGCCTCCGGCGGCGGGGGCCAACGTCCTGACTTTC
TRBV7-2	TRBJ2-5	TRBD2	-	CASSLLSGRASSETQYF	TGTGCCAGCAGCTTACTGAGCGGGAGGGCCTCCTCAGAGACCCAGTACTTC
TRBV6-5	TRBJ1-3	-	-	CASSYSRQAAENTIYF	TGTGCCAGCAGTTACTCGAGGCAGGCTGCGGAAAACACCATATATTTT
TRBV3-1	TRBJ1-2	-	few	CASSLGGGYTF	TGTGCCAGCAGCCTCGGGGGAGGCTACACCTTC
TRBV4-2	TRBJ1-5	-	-	CASSQSGRGSNQPQHF	TGTGCCAGCAGCCAATCCGGACGGGGGAGCAATCAGCCCCAGCATTTT
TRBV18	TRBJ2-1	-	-	CASSISNEQFF	TGTGCCAGCTCAATATCCAATGAGCAGTTCTTC
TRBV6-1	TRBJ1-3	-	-	CASSGDVSGNTIYF	TGTGCCAGCAGTGGGGACGTCTCTGGAAACACCATATATTTT
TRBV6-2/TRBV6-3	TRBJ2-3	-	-	CASSYFSDTQYF	TGTGCCAGCAGTTATTTCTCGGATACGCAGTATTTT
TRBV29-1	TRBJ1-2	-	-	CSVDSRGYTF	TGCAGCGTTGATTCGAGGGGCTACACCTTC
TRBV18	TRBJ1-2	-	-	CASSRDYGYTF	TGTGCCAGCTCACGAGACTATGGCTACACCTTC
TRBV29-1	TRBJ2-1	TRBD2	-	CSVGTSGYNEQFF	TGCAGCGTGGGGACTAGCGGTTACAATGAGCAGTTCTTC
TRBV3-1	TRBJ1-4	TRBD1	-	CASSLRQGSGEKLFF	TGTGCCAGCAGCCTTCGACAGGGTTCGGGTGAAAAACTGTTTTTT
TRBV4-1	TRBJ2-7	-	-	CASSQDWTSMASYEQYF	TGCGCCAGCAGCCAAGACTGGACTTCGATGGCGTCCTACGAGCAGTACTTC
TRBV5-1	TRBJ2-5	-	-	CASSLTSTQETQYF	TGCGCCAGCAGCTTGACTAGTACTCAAGAGACCCAGTACTTC
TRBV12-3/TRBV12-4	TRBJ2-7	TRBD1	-	CASKTGAAYEQYF	TGTGCCAGCAAGACAGGGGCTGCGTACGAGCAGTACTTC
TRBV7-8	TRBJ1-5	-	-	CASSLAPPGAGNQPQHF	TGTGCCAGCAGCTTAGCGCCTCCGGGGGCAGGGAATCAGCCCCAGCATTTT
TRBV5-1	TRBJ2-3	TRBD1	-	CASSVTGSSTDTQYF	TGCGCCAGCAGCGTGACAGGGAGTAGCACAGATACGCAGTATTTT
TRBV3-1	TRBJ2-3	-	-	CASSQSGATDTQYF	TGTGCCAGCAGCCAATCTGGGGCAACAGATACGCAGTATTTT
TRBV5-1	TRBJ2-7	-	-	CASSLRGREQYF	TGCGCCAGCAGCTTACGGGGGAGAGAGCAGTACTTC
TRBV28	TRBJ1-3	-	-	CASNRGNSGNTIYF	TGTGCCAGCAACCGAGGGAACTCTGGAAACACCATATATTTT
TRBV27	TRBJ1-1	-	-	CASNSQQGTEAFF	TGTGCCAGTAATTCCCAACAGGGCACTGAAGCTTTCTTT
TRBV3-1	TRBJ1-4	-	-	CASSGRGPENEKLFF	TGTGCCAGCAGCGGGCGGGGCCCAGAAAATGAAAAACTGTTTTTT
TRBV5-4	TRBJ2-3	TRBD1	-	CASSLGSDREFLSGRNTQYF	TGTGCCAGCAGCTTAGGTTCGGACAGGGAGTTTCTAAGCGGACGGAATACGCAGTATTTT
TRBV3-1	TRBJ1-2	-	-	CASSRSPGAHGYGYTF	TGTGCCAGCAGCCGATCTCCCGGGGCGCACGGCTATGGCTACACCTTC
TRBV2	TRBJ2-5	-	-	CASSALARNQETQYF	TGTGCCAGCAGCGCCCTGGCCAGGAACCAAGAGACCCAGTACTTC
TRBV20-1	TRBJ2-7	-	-	CSAELVDEQYF	TGCAGTGCTGAACTTGTTGACGAGCAGTACTTC
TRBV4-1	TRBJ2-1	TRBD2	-	CASSQTPPGLAYNEQFF	TGCGCCAGCAGCCAAACTCCGCCGGGACTAGCTTACAATGAGCAGTTCTTC
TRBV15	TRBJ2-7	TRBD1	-	CATSPRIWDRDSHEQYF	TGTGCCACCAGCCCCAGGATATGGGACAGGGATAGTCACGAGCAGTACTTC